Below are 15 T cell receptor beta chains sequenced from a single sample in a study of blood T cell repertoires in COVID-19. Libraries were prepared by immunoSEQ multiplex PCR; TCRdb keeps only in-frame clonotypes and omits some of them. The sample consists of around 300,000 clones, roughly 85% of them appearing once. The specimen was PBMCs or T cells enriched from blood (not recorded which). These receptors were obtained from a woman in her forties who had recovered from COVID-19.

The V and J genes are TRBV28 and TRBJ1-3; D gene uncertain. The ends were cut back, 10 bases at V and 8 bases at J, with 12 bases in the middle. CDR3 length: 11 amino acids. Germline loops: CDR1 MDHEN, CDR2 SYDVKM. Written as DNA, the CDR3 is TGTGCCACCCTAAAGGCGGACACCATATATTTT. Translation gives CATLKADTIYF.

The chain links TRBV27 to TRBJ1-2, with D possibly TRBD1 on 5 matching bases. Germline CDR1 reads MNHEY; CDR2 reads SMNVEV (reference sequence). CDR3 length: 15 amino acids. V gave up 5 bases and J gave up 5 bases, with 18 bases separating them. CDR3 DNA sequence: TGTGCCAGCAGTCCCGACAGTCCGCCAGCTTATGGCTACACCTTC. It codes for CASSPDSPPAYGYTF.

V usage is TRBV20-1 and J usage is TRBJ1-1, with a weak D call TRBD1 (6 bases). In germline, CDR1 is DFQATT, CDR2 SNEGSKA (reference sequence). The CDR3 runs to 13 residues. Trimming took off 3 bases at V and 5 bases at J, with 13 bases between the two ends. DNA of the CDR3: TGCAGTGCTAGTCTTCAGGGGTGGACTGAAGCTTTCTTT. Residues: CSASLQGWTEAFF.

V usage is TRBV5-1 and J usage is TRBJ2-7, with 12 bases lining up with TRBD2. This CDR3 region has 18 residues. The germline gives CDR1 SGHRS, CDR2 YFSETQ. The trim removed 0 bases at V and 3 bases at J, leaving 10 bases unmatched. The DNA for the CDR3 is TGCGCCAGCAGCTTGGCGGGGAGACTAGCGGGAGAGTTCTACGAGCAGTACTTC. This translates into CASSLAGRLAGEFYEQYF.

The gene calls are TRBV19 and TRBJ2-1, with 15 nucleotides matching TRBD2. CDR3 length: 18 residues. CDR1 is LNHDA, CDR2 SQIVND, per germline (reference sequence). Trimming removed 0 bases from V and 8 bases from J; junction bases left unmatched: 8. The CDR3 protein is CASSIEGGTSGRYHEQFF. DNA of the CDR3: TGTGCCAGTAGTATAGAAGGAGGGACTAGCGGGAGGTACCATGAGCAGTTCTTC.

The rearrangement uses TRBV2 and TRBJ1-5; 8 nucleotides line up with TRBD1. Trimming cost V 4 bases and J 2 bases; bases outside gene matches: 7. CDR3 length: 16 amino acids. Per germline, CDR1 SNHLY and CDR2 FYNNEI. The CDR3 DNA follows: TGTGCCAGCAGTGCTTTTACAGGGGGTGGCAATCAGCCCCAGCATTTT. Translation: CASSAFTGGGNQPQHF.

The rearrangement links TRBV28 to TRBJ2-7, with TRBD2 identical over 7 bases. Germline V gene sequence: CDR1 MDHEN, CDR2 SYDVKM. V lost 4 bases, J lost 1 base, and 10 bases stayed unmatched. The CDR3 is made up of 16 amino acids. CDR3 sequence: CASSSLAGVGSYEQYF. CDR3 coding DNA: TGTGCCAGCAGTTCCCTCGCGGGAGTGGGGTCCTACGAGCAGTACTTC.

The rearrangement uses TRBV7-2 and TRBJ1-2; TRBD1 agrees at 7 bases. Germline CDR1 is SGHTA and CDR2 is FQGNSA. The length of the CDR3 is 13 residues. V lost 2 bases, J lost 5 bases, and 2 bases stayed unmatched. CDR3 residues: CASSLQGVYGYTF. Written as DNA, the CDR3 is TGTGCCAGCAGCTTACAGGGGGTATATGGCTACACCTTC.

The chain uses TRBV7-2 and TRBJ2-3; the D is unclear. The V gene's germline CDR1 is SGHTA and CDR2 FQGNSA. This CDR3 has 14 amino acids. V lost 5 bases to trimming and J lost 3 bases, with 12 bases between them. The CDR3 DNA reads TGTGCCAGCAGCGAGAATCCAGCGACAGATACGCAGTATTTT. As protein: CASSENPATDTQYF.

The chain couples TRBV28 to TRBJ2-1, with 14 nucleotides matching TRBD2. Germline V gene data show CDR1 as MDHEN and CDR2 as SYDVKM. The CDR3 totals 18 residues. V lost 3 bases, J lost 2 bases, and 6 bases stayed unmatched. The CDR3 is CASSFFGLAGGAYNEQFF. In DNA, the CDR3 is TGTGCCAGCAGTTTTTTCGGACTAGCGGGAGGAGCCTACAATGAGCAGTTCTTC.

The V and J genes are TRBV15 and TRBJ2-1; maybe TRBD1 (5 bases). CDR1 and CDR2 (germline): LNHNV, YYDKDF (reference sequence). V was cut by 0 bases and J by 4 bases, with 16 bases left in between. The CDR3 runs 17 residues. The CDR3 here is CATSRDQGLTTYNEQFF. The CDR3 region has the DNA TGTGCCACCAGCAGAGATCAGGGCCTTACTACTTACAATGAGCAGTTCTTC.

This clone was observed once. V gene TRBV7-2 combines with J gene TRBJ2-7; a possible D gene is TRBD2 (6 bases). This CDR3 region has 17 residues. V was pared by 5 bases and J by 1 base, with 21 bases between. The germline gives CDR1 SGHTA, CDR2 FQGNSA. The CDR3 coding sequence is TGTGCCAGCAGCCTTCATGGCCAGGGACTGCTTTCCTACGAGCAGTACTTC. This sequence encodes CASSLHGQGLLSYEQYF.

The rearrangement links TRBV9 to TRBJ2-7, with 12 nucleotides matching TRBD2. CDR3 length: 15 residues. Germline CDR1 reads SGDLS; CDR2 reads YYNGEE. The V gene end was trimmed by 0 bases and the J gene end by 6 bases; junction bases not matched to a gene: 4. CDR3 sequence: CASSVGLAGVGEQYF. The CDR3 nucleotides read TGTGCCAGCAGCGTAGGACTAGCGGGAGTCGGCGAGCAGTACTTC.

This clone was seen more than once but under ten times. The V call is TRBV3-1 (or the pseudogene TRBV3-2), the J call TRBJ2-7; 8 bases align to TRBD1. V lost 4 bases and J lost 4; bases outside the gene matches: 9. CDR1 LGHDT and CDR2 YNNKEL come from the germline V gene (reference sequence). CDR3 length: 15 amino acids. The CDR3 DNA sequence: TGTGCCAGCAGCCCCCCGGGCCACAGGGGGTACGAGCAGTACTTC. It is translated as CASSPPGHRGYEQYF.

The gene calls are TRBV18 and TRBJ2-5; TRBD2 agrees at 12 bases. Germline V gene lookup returns CDR1 KGHSH and CDR2 LQKENI. V shed 3 bases, J shed 4 bases, and the junction held 6 bases outside the gene matches. The CDR3 is made up of 16 amino acids. The CDR3 sequence: CASSPLTSGSLETQYF. The CDR3 nucleotides are TGTGCCAGCTCACCCCTGACTAGCGGGAGTTTAGAGACCCAGTACTTC.